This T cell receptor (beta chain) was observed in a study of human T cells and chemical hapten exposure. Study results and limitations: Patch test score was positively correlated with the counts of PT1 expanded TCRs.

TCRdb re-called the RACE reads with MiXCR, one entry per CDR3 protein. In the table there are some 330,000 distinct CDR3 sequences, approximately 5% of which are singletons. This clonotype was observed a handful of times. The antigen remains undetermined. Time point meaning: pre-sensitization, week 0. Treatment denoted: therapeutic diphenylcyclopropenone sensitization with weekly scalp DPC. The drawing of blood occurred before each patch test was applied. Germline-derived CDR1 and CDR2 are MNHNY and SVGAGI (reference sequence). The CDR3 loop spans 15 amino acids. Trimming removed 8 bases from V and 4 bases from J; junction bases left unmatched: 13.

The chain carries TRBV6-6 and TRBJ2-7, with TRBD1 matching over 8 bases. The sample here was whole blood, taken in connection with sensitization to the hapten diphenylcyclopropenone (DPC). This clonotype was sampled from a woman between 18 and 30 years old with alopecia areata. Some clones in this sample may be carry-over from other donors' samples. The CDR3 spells CASGFRQGSVYEQYF. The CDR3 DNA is TGTGCCAGCGGTTTTAGACAGGGGTCGGTTTACGAGCAGTACTTC.